This T cell receptor (beta chain) was identified during a study of T cells after yellow fever vaccination. V lost 4 bases, J lost 4 bases, and 4 bases lay in between. CDR3 length equals 10 residues. From germline, CDR1 is SQVTM and CDR2 ANQGSEA. From the 5' RACE reads, TCRdb called clonotypes with MiXCR, one entry per CDR3 protein. The table shows under 500,000 distinct CDR3 sequences, with approximately 18% occurring only once. The specimen was PBMCs, collected before the yellow fever booster vaccination. The TCR originated in a man aged 18-30 years who received the YFV17D yellow fever vaccine. The V gene is TRBV29-1, the J gene TRBJ2-5; no reliable D call. In DNA form, the CDR3 reads TGCAGCGTTGTAGGAGAGACCCAGTACTTC. Its protein is CSVVGETQYF.